This is a list of T cell receptor beta chains from one sample in a study of T cell responses to AZD1222 COVID-19 vaccine. Profiling relied on immunoSEQ multiplex PCR, and the TCRdb table lists in-frame clones only, not all of them. The data show about 150,000 clones, roughly nine tenths seen once. The source material was peripheral blood, sampled on day 0 of AZD1222 vaccination. Receptor source: an adult in good health. Each CDR3 is given with its conserved first and last residue. The order of the fields is J gene, D gene, V gene, clone size, CDR3 length, CDR3 DNA, CDR3 protein. D genes are given only for firm matches. Clone size is given for some rows only: seen once, a few or many times, or a class if the clone is expanded.

J gene: TRBJ2-1; D gene: NA; V gene: TRBV24-1; clone size: NA; CDR3 length: 16; CDR3 DNA: TGTGCCACCAGTGATCAGACCAGGAGCTCCTACAATGAGCAGTTCTTC; CDR3 protein: CATSDQTRSSYNEQFF
J gene: TRBJ2-6; D gene: NA; V gene: TRBV5-5; clone size: NA; CDR3 length: 15; CDR3 DNA: TGTGCCAGCAGCTTGGCAGGGTCTGGGGCCAACGTCCTGACTTTC; CDR3 protein: CASSLAGSGANVLTF
J gene: TRBJ2-3; D gene: TRBD1; V gene: TRBV19; clone size: NA; CDR3 length: 12; CDR3 DNA: TGTGCCAGTACCACGGGACAGGGGCTGCAGTATTTT; CDR3 protein: CASTTGQGLQYF
J gene: TRBJ2-7; D gene: TRBD2; V gene: TRBV28; clone size: NA; CDR3 length: 14; CDR3 DNA: TGTGCCAGCCAGCGGGGGGGCCTGTTCAACGAGCAGTACTTC; CDR3 protein: CASQRGGLFNEQYF
J gene: TRBJ1-2; D gene: NA; V gene: TRBV6-1; clone size: NA; CDR3 length: 16; CDR3 DNA: TGTGCCAGCAGTGAAGCGAGTAGGCCGCGTCTCTATGGCTACACCTTC; CDR3 protein: CASSEASRPRLYGYTF
J gene: TRBJ2-5; D gene: TRBD1; V gene: TRBV6-5; clone size: NA; CDR3 length: 15; CDR3 DNA: TGTGCCAGCAGTTTGGGGACAGGGGCCTCGGGGACCCAGTACTTC; CDR3 protein: CASSLGTGASGTQYF
J gene: TRBJ2-3; D gene: NA; V gene: TRBV9; clone size: NA; CDR3 length: 14; CDR3 DNA: TGTGCCAGCAGCGTAGGGGAGGGCACAGATACGCAGTATTTT; CDR3 protein: CASSVGEGTDTQYF
J gene: TRBJ2-1; D gene: TRBD2; V gene: TRBV4-3; clone size: NA; CDR3 length: 18; CDR3 DNA: TGCGCCAGCAGCCAGGATTGGACTAGCGGGGGGGTCTACAATGAGCAGTTCTTC; CDR3 protein: CASSQDWTSGGVYNEQFF
J gene: TRBJ1-2; D gene: TRBD1; V gene: TRBV27; clone size: NA; CDR3 length: 13; CDR3 DNA: TGTGCCAGCAGTAAGACAGGGGGACATGGCTACACCTTC; CDR3 protein: CASSKTGGHGYTF
J gene: TRBJ2-3; D gene: NA; V gene: TRBV7-8; clone size: NA; CDR3 length: 15; CDR3 DNA: TGTGCCAGCAGCGATGTTTACGAGGACACAGATACGCAGTATTTT; CDR3 protein: CASSDVYEDTDTQYF
J gene: TRBJ1-5; D gene: NA; V gene: TRBV4-1; clone size: NA; CDR3 length: 14; CDR3 DNA: TGCGCCAGCAGCCAAGACGCAGGTCTGAAGCCCCAGCATTTT; CDR3 protein: CASSQDAGLKPQHF
J gene: TRBJ1-4; D gene: TRBD1; V gene: TRBV2; clone size: NA; CDR3 length: 17; CDR3 DNA: TGTGCCAGCAGTGAACGTATAAGGGGGGACAGTTTAGAAAAACTGTTTTTT; CDR3 protein: CASSERIRGDSLEKLFF
J gene: TRBJ1-2; D gene: NA; V gene: TRBV3-1/TRBV3-2; clone size: NA; CDR3 length: 12; CDR3 DNA: TGTGCCAGCAGCCACGGGCGATGGGGCTACACCTTC; CDR3 protein: CASSHGRWGYTF
J gene: TRBJ2-5; D gene: TRBD1; V gene: TRBV5-4; clone size: NA; CDR3 length: 14; CDR3 DNA: TGTGCCAGCAGCGCTGGACAGGGCCAAGAGACCCAGTACTTC; CDR3 protein: CASSAGQGQETQYF
J gene: TRBJ2-7; D gene: NA; V gene: TRBV21-1; clone size: NA; CDR3 length: 14; CDR3 DNA: TGTGCCAGCAGCAGATTACAGGGCTCCTACGAGCAGTACTTC; CDR3 protein: CASSRLQGSYEQYF
J gene: TRBJ1-1; D gene: TRBD1; V gene: TRBV6-1; clone size: NA; CDR3 length: 14; CDR3 DNA: TGTGCCAGCAGTGAAATGACAGGGCGAACTGAAGCTTTCTTT; CDR3 protein: CASSEMTGRTEAFF
J gene: TRBJ1-2; D gene: TRBD1; V gene: TRBV3-1/TRBV3-2; clone size: NA; CDR3 length: 16; CDR3 DNA: TGTGCCAGCAGCTTAGGGGGCGACAGGGGCCGGGATGGCTACACCTTC; CDR3 protein: CASSLGGDRGRDGYTF
J gene: TRBJ1-1; D gene: NA; V gene: TRBV5-1; clone size: NA; CDR3 length: 14; CDR3 DNA: TGCGCCAGCAGCCCGGGCCTTGGGAACACTGAAGCTTTCTTT; CDR3 protein: CASSPGLGNTEAFF
J gene: TRBJ2-5; D gene: NA; V gene: TRBV27; clone size: NA; CDR3 length: 15; CDR3 DNA: TGTGCCAGCAGTTTTGCGGGGGCATACCAAGAGACCCAGTACTTC; CDR3 protein: CASSFAGAYQETQYF
J gene: TRBJ1-1; D gene: NA; V gene: TRBV6-5; clone size: NA; CDR3 length: 13; CDR3 DNA: TGTGCCAGCCAATTTCAGCTTCGTGGTGAAGCTTTCTTT; CDR3 protein: CASQFQLRGEAFF
J gene: TRBJ2-5; D gene: NA; V gene: TRBV5-6; clone size: few; CDR3 length: 13; CDR3 DNA: TGTGCCAGCAGCTTGTGGGCGGTAGAGACCCAGTACTTC; CDR3 protein: CASSLWAVETQYF
J gene: TRBJ1-6; D gene: NA; V gene: TRBV10-3; clone size: NA; CDR3 length: 13; CDR3 DNA: TGTGCCATCAGGGGCAGTACTAATTCACCCCTCCACTTT; CDR3 protein: CAIRGSTNSPLHF
J gene: TRBJ1-2; D gene: NA; V gene: TRBV19; clone size: NA; CDR3 length: 13; CDR3 DNA: TGTGCCAGTAGTAAACTCGGAAACTATGGCTACACCTTC; CDR3 protein: CASSKLGNYGYTF
J gene: TRBJ2-1; D gene: TRBD2; V gene: TRBV4-1; clone size: NA; CDR3 length: 17; CDR3 DNA: TGCGCCAGCAGCCGGACGCAACTAGCGGGGGGCTTGAATGAGCAGTTCTTC; CDR3 protein: CASSRTQLAGGLNEQFF
J gene: TRBJ1-3; D gene: NA; V gene: TRBV12-3/TRBV12-4; clone size: NA; CDR3 length: 12; CDR3 DNA: TGTGCCAGCAGTCAGGGAAGAAACACCATATATTTT; CDR3 protein: CASSQGRNTIYF
J gene: TRBJ1-4; D gene: NA; V gene: TRBV5-4; clone size: NA; CDR3 length: 15; CDR3 DNA: TGTGCCAGCAGTTTCGACGCTACAACTAATGAAAAACTGTTTTTT; CDR3 protein: CASSFDATTNEKLFF
J gene: TRBJ1-1; D gene: NA; V gene: TRBV11-2; clone size: NA; CDR3 length: 15; CDR3 DNA: TGTGCCAGCAGCTTAGGTCACAGGGTCGGCACTGAAGCTTTCTTT; CDR3 protein: CASSLGHRVGTEAFF
J gene: TRBJ1-1; D gene: NA; V gene: TRBV5-4; clone size: NA; CDR3 length: 16; CDR3 DNA: TGTGCCAGCAGCTTGTCCGGGTCTAATATAGGAACTGAAGCTTTCTTT; CDR3 protein: CASSLSGSNIGTEAFF
J gene: TRBJ2-5; D gene: NA; V gene: TRBV6-5; clone size: NA; CDR3 length: 15; CDR3 DNA: TGTGCCAGCAGTTACGTCGGGTTGGGGCAAGAGACCCAGTACTTC; CDR3 protein: CASSYVGLGQETQYF
J gene: TRBJ1-1; D gene: NA; V gene: TRBV7-8; clone size: NA; CDR3 length: 14; CDR3 DNA: TGTGCCAGCAGCTTCTCAGGGGTCGGGACTGAAGCTTTCTTT; CDR3 protein: CASSFSGVGTEAFF
J gene: TRBJ1-2; D gene: NA; V gene: TRBV3-1/TRBV3-2; clone size: once; CDR3 length: 13; CDR3 DNA: TGTGCCAGCAGCCTGGACAGCTCTTATGGCTACACCTTC; CDR3 protein: CASSLDSSYGYTF
J gene: TRBJ2-7; D gene: TRBD1; V gene: TRBV9; clone size: NA; CDR3 length: 13; CDR3 DNA: TGTGCCAGCAGCCGGGACAGGGACTACGAGCAGTACTTC; CDR3 protein: CASSRDRDYEQYF
J gene: TRBJ1-5; D gene: NA; V gene: TRBV7-2; clone size: once; CDR3 length: 15; CDR3 DNA: TGTGCCAGCAGCTTCCGCCAGGGAAGGGGTCAGCCCCAGCATTTT; CDR3 protein: CASSFRQGRGQPQHF